This T cell receptor beta chain emerged from a study of cytomegalovirus exposure and HLA in healthy donors. Each donor's status was that of a healthy bone marrow donor. Notes on this clone: What it binds is unknown.

Findings and limits, study-wide: Productive rates of about 90% or about 30% were seen for most TCR beta V segments in an earlier analysis.

The PCR employed 60 Vbeta primers together with 13 Jbeta primers. The method was immunoSEQ multiplex PCR; TCRdb's version includes in-frame clones alone and lacks a portion of them. The sample lists 60,000 to 65,000 clones; over 60% were seen once. What was sequenced was PBMCs. The origin of this receptor is a man aged 50-60 years in good health and CMV-seropositive.

In DNA, the CDR3 is TGCGCCAGCAGCTTGGTACAGGGGTCTAATGAAAAACTGTTTTTT. Translated, it gives CASSLVQGSNEKLFF. The V call is TRBV5-1, the J call TRBJ1-4; 7 bases are shared with TRBD1. Per the germline V gene, CDR1 is SGHRS and CDR2 is YFSETQ. The V and J ends lost 0 bases and 3 bases, in that order; junction bases with no gene match: 2. The CDR3 is made up of 15 amino acids.